These 31 T cell receptor beta chains originate from one sample sequenced in a study of T cell responses to AZD1222 COVID-19 vaccine listed by TCRdb under 2021. This specimen's time point label, per the study, means: baseline before first vaccination. The library came from the immunoSEQ multiplex PCR assay. The table comes from immuneACCESS by way of TCRdb, which keeps in-frame sequences with V and J called. Part of the clones is missing from these tables; in studies checked, under half for an unresolved V gene and the rest for unknown reasons. The sample table records 100,000 to 150,000 clones; just over 90% of these occur just once. The top ten clones comprise approximately 7.9% of the sample. The specimen was peripheral blood, collected on day 0 of AZD1222 vaccination. The receptor source for this set is an adult in good health.

The rearrangement uses TRBV3-1 (or the pseudogene TRBV3-2) and TRBJ1-2, with D perhaps matching TRBD1 (5 bases). V was pared by 1 base and J by 8 bases, with 8 bases between. The V gene's germline CDR1 is LGHDT and CDR2 YNNKEL (reference sequence). CDR3 length: 12 amino acids. The DNA of the CDR3 is TGTGCCAGCAGCCAAGGGACATCAGGCTACACCTTC. This gives the protein CASSQGTSGYTF.

The V call is TRBV30, the J call TRBJ2-1; D is uncertain. The germline V gene encodes CDR1 GTSNPN and CDR2 SVGIG (reference sequence). This CDR3 has 12 amino acids. Trimming cost V 0 bases and J 7 bases, with 7 bases left between them. CDR3 amino acids: CAWSVVRNEQFF. The CDR3 bases are TGTGCCTGGAGTGTTGTCAGGAATGAGCAGTTCTTC.

V is TRBV2 and J is TRBJ2-5; D might be TRBD1 or TRBD2, each matching 6 bases. Germline V gene lookup returns CDR1 SNHLY and CDR2 FYNNEI. V lost 7 bases, J lost 5 bases, and 14 bases lay in between. The CDR3 is 13 residues long. As DNA, the CDR3 is TGTGCCAGCACCCTGGTAGGGGGGGAGACCCAGTACTTC. The encoded protein is CASTLVGGETQYF.

The J gene is TRBJ2-7, the V gene TRBV10-2; TRBD1 might be the D (6 bases). The germline V and J ends were trimmed by 6 bases and 4 bases, with 10 bases remaining between them. CDR3 length: 12 amino acids. Germline loops: CDR1 WSHSY, CDR2 SAAADI. Here the CDR3 DNA reads TGCGCCAGCAGGCAGGGGAGTTACGAGCAGTACTTC. Protein sequence: CASRQGSYEQYF.

The CDR3: CASCLRVTGYSNQPQHF. For the CDR3, the DNA is TGTGCCAGCTGCTTGAGGGTAACAGGGTATAGCAATCAGCCCCAGCATTTT. This chain links TRBV28 with TRBJ1-5, with D possibly matching TRBD1 (6 bases). V lost 8 bases and J lost 0, with 20 bases in between. This CDR3 region has 17 residues. The V gene's germline CDR1 is MDHEN and CDR2 SYDVKM.

The rearrangement joins TRBV5-1 to TRBJ2-2; tentative D call: TRBD2 (5 bases). Germline V CDR1 and CDR2: SGHRS, YFSETQ. The length of the CDR3 is 15 residues. Trimming shortened V by 1 base and J by 0 bases, and 7 bases separated the two germline ends. The CDR3 DNA reads TGCGCCAGCAGCTTGTCTAGCCCGAACACCGGGGAGCTGTTTTTT. It specifies CASSLSSPNTGELFF. Based on the CDR3 plus reference TRBV5-1 and TRBJ2-2, the full variable domain is KAGVTQTPRYLIKTRGQQVTLSCSPISGHRSVSWYQQTPGQGLQFLFEYFSETQRNKGNFPGRFSGRQFSNSRSEMNVSTLELGDSALYLCASSLSSPNTGELFFGEGSRLTVL.

The genes are TRBV15 and TRBJ1-5, with D perhaps matching TRBD1 (5 bases). The CDR3 sequence is 15 residues long. Germline values: CDR1 LNHNV, CDR2 YYDKDF (reference sequence). Trimming removed 0 bases at V and 4 bases at J, with 10 bases between. CDR3 DNA: TGTGCCACCAGCAGAGATATGGGGGGAAATCAGCCCCAGCATTTT. Amino acid sequence: CATSRDMGGNQPQHF.

The chain couples TRBV20-1 to TRBJ2-7, with D possibly matching TRBD2 (5 bases). The CDR3 runs 11 residues. Germline CDR1 and CDR2: DFQATT and SNEGSKA (reference sequence). The V and J ends lost 1 base and 6 bases respectively, with 7 bases between them. This chain's CDR3 is CSARGRGEQYF. The CDR3 DNA follows: TGCAGTGCTAGAGGTCGGGGCGAGCAGTACTTC.

The chain couples TRBV28 to TRBJ2-2; 7 bases line up with TRBD2. CDR1 and CDR2 (germline): MDHEN, SYDVKM. With V trimmed by 11 bases and J by 4 bases, 13 bases remained unmatched. The CDR3 covers 15 residues. CDR3 sequence: CACLAGAAGTGELFF. In DNA, the CDR3 is TGTGCCTGTTTAGCGGGCGCCGCTGGCACCGGGGAGCTGTTTTTT. The variable domain in full, completed from reference TRBV28 and TRBJ2-2, reads DVKVTQSSRYLVKRTGEKVFLECVQDMDHENMFWYRQDPGLGLRLIYFSYDVKMKEKGDIPEGYSVSREKKERFSLILESASTNQTSMYLCACLAGAAGTGELFFGEGSRLTVL.

The genes are TRBV11-3 and TRBJ2-2; D is unclear. V was cut by 0 bases and J by 6 bases, with 2 bases left in between. There are 12 residues in the CDR3. Germline V gene sequence: CDR1 SGHNT, CDR2 YENEEA. CDR3 in amino acids: CASSLDPGELFF. DNA for the CDR3: TGTGCCAGCAGCTTAGACCCCGGGGAGCTGTTTTTT.

The rearrangement joins TRBV27 to TRBJ2-1; 7 bases are shared with TRBD1. V lost 6 bases to trimming and J lost 8 bases; unmatched junction nucleotides: 13. CDR3 length equals 15 residues. Germline values: CDR1 MNHEY, CDR2 SMNVEV (reference sequence). The CDR3 region has the DNA TGTGCCAGCAGCCGTAACTACGACAGGGCTCATGAGCAGTTCTTC. It is translated as CASSRNYDRAHEQFF.

The chain combines TRBV5-1 with TRBJ1-1, with D unresolved. This CDR3 comprises 13 residues. With 3 bases removed from V and 4 bases from J, the gap between germline ends came to 10 bases. Germline V gene sequence: CDR1 SGHRS, CDR2 YFSETQ. CDR3 sequence (DNA): TGCGCCAGCAGCTACCAGGACCCCACTGAAGCTTTCTTT. Residues: CASSYQDPTEAFF.

The V call is TRBV2, the J call TRBJ2-2; 7 bases line up with TRBD1. The J segment lost 5 bases and the V segment lost 6 bases, leaving 3 bases of the junction unmatched. Per the germline V gene, CDR1 is SNHLY and CDR2 is FYNNEI. The CDR3 loop spans 13 amino acids. The chain's CDR3 is CASSPQGTGELFF. CDR3 nucleotide sequence: TGTGCCAGCAGCCCACAGGGGACCGGGGAGCTGTTTTTT. Drawing the rest from reference TRBV2 and TRBJ2-2, the complete variable domain is EPEVTQTPSHQVTQMGQEVILRCVPISNHLYFYWYRQILGQKVEFLVSFYNNEISEKSEIFDDQFSVERPDGSNFTLKIRSTKLEDSAMYFCASSPQGTGELFFGEGSRLTVL.

The chain carries TRBV28 and TRBJ1-5; no reliable D call. This CDR3 spans 14 amino acids. Per germline, CDR1 MDHEN and CDR2 SYDVKM. Trimming shortened V by 6 bases and J by 0 bases, and 9 bases separated the two germline ends. The CDR3 coding sequence is TGTGCCAGCAGCCCCGACAATAGCAATCAGCCCCAGCATTTT. Its translation: CASSPDNSNQPQHF.

The gene calls are TRBV3-1 (or the pseudogene TRBV3-2) and TRBJ2-5, with 10 bases aligning to TRBD1. Per germline, CDR1 LGHDT and CDR2 YNNKEL (reference sequence). The trim removed 4 bases at V and 2 bases at J, leaving 7 bases unmatched. The CDR3 length is 16 residues. CDR3 nucleotide sequence: TGTGCCAGCAGCCCTCTCGCGGGACAGGGGCAAGAGACCCAGTACTTC. This encodes CASSPLAGQGQETQYF.

V is TRBV19 and J is TRBJ2-1; D remains ambiguous. Germline CDR1 and CDR2: LNHDA and SQIVND (reference sequence). Between the trimmed V and J ends, which lost 5 bases and 5 bases, there was a span of 4 bases. The CDR3 spans 11 residues. CDR3: CASSVNNEQFF. The CDR3 bases are TGTGCCAGTAGTGTAAACAATGAGCAGTTCTTC.

This chain joins TRBV3-1 (or the pseudogene TRBV3-2) and TRBJ1-5; 7 bases fit TRBD1. Per germline, CDR1 LGHDT and CDR2 YNNKEL (reference sequence). After removal of 1 base from V and 6 bases from J, the junction contained 6 bases not matched to a gene. CDR3 size: 15 residues. DNA for the CDR3: TGTGCCAGCAGCCAAGGACAGGGTGGAGGTCAGCCCCAGCATTTT. It codes for CASSQGQGGGQPQHF.

The chain employs TRBV3-1 (or the pseudogene TRBV3-2) and TRBJ1-5; D gene ambiguous. This CDR3 region has 14 residues. Trimming shortened V by 4 bases and J by 0 bases, and 7 bases separated the two germline ends. Looked up from germline, CDR1 is LGHDT and CDR2 is YNNKEL (reference sequence). CDR3 residues: CASSPTSSNQPQHF. CDR3 DNA: TGTGCCAGCAGCCCTACCTCTAGCAATCAGCCCCAGCATTTT.

The chain combines TRBV7-9 with TRBJ2-2; 7 bases are a match to TRBD1. The trim removed 6 bases at V and 4 bases at J, leaving 11 bases unmatched. The CDR3 sequence is 16 residues long. Germline V lookup: CDR1 SEHNR, CDR2 FQNEAQ (reference sequence). The CDR3 DNA follows: TGTGCCAGCAGAGAAACGACAGGGATTCTCACCGGGGAGCTGTTTTTT. Encoded protein: CASRETTGILTGELFF. Full variable domain (rest looked up from reference TRBV7-9 and TRBJ2-2): DTGVSQNPRHKITKRGQNVTFRCDPISEHNRLYWYRQTLGQGPEFLTYFQNEAQLEKSRLLSDRFSAERPKGSFSTLEIQRTEQGDSAMYLCASRETTGILTGELFFGEGSRLTVL.

This chain joins TRBV15 and TRBJ2-2; 11 bases fit TRBD1. The trim removed 3 bases at V and 6 bases at J, leaving 3 bases unmatched. This CDR3 region has 15 residues. CDR1 LNHNV and CDR2 YYDKDF come from the germline V gene (reference sequence). CDR3 coding DNA: TGTGCCACCAGCAGGGACAGGGGGCTCGCCGGGGAGCTGTTTTTT. It is translated as CATSRDRGLAGELFF.

V is TRBV18 and J is TRBJ1-1; 12 bases align to TRBD1. This CDR3 comprises 17 residues. Germline CDR1 and CDR2: KGHSH and LQKENI. Trimming removed 0 bases from V and 4 bases from J; junction bases left unmatched: 6. The CDR3 region has the DNA TGTGCCAGCTCACCACCGTGGGGACAGGGGGCAGGCACTGAAGCTTTCTTT. It encodes CASSPPWGQGAGTEAFF.

The chain is built from TRBV28 and TRBJ1-2, with D maybe TRBD1 (5 bases). The CDR3 length is 13 residues. Germline values: CDR1 MDHEN, CDR2 SYDVKM. Trimming removed 2 bases at V and 7 bases at J, with 11 bases between. This chain's CDR3 is CASSLGQGGGYTF. Here the CDR3 DNA reads TGTGCCAGCAGTTTAGGGCAGGGCGGTGGCTACACCTTC.

This rearrangement joins TRBV11-2 to TRBJ2-7; D not certain. Trimming left V 0 bases short and J 3 bases short, with 6 bases between. CDR3 size: 13 residues. Germline-derived CDR1 and CDR2 are SGHAT and FQNNGV. For the CDR3, the DNA is TGTGCCAGCAGCTTAGAGGTCATCTACGAGCAGTACTTC. It yields the protein CASSLEVIYEQYF.

This rearrangement joins TRBV13 to TRBJ2-1; perhaps TRBD1 as D (6 bases). Trimming removed 5 bases at V and 2 bases at J, with 19 bases between. In germline, CDR1 is PRHDT, CDR2 FYEKMQ (reference sequence). This CDR3 region has 17 residues. The CDR3 DNA follows: TGTGCCAGCAGCCCCCCGACAGGACACCTTGCCTACAATGAGCAGTTCTTC. This sequence encodes CASSPPTGHLAYNEQFF.

This chain joins TRBV4-2 and TRBJ1-1, with unresolved D. Trimming shortened V by 0 bases and J by 4 bases, and 15 bases separated the two germline ends. The germline V gene encodes CDR1 LGHNA and CDR2 YNFKEQ. This CDR3 is 16 amino acids long. This CDR3 is CASSQDYPSAGTEAFF. The CDR3 bases are TGTGCCAGCAGCCAAGACTACCCGTCAGCAGGCACTGAAGCTTTCTTT.

The sample holds one count of this clone. The rearrangement joins TRBV19 to TRBJ1-4; D call uncertain. CDR1 is LNHDA and CDR2 is SQIVND in the germline V gene (reference sequence). Trimming cost V 5 bases and J 8 bases, with 21 bases left between them. The CDR3 sequence is 16 residues long. In nucleotides, the CDR3 is TGTGCCAGTAGTCCCCGTTTTGATCTGGGTGAAGAAAAACTGTTTTTT. Protein product: CASSPRFDLGEEKLFF.

This clone was seen only once. V is TRBV6-2 or TRBV6-3 and J is TRBJ1-5; D unresolved. Trimming took 2 bases from V and 2 from J, leaving 4 bases between them. The CDR3 length is 13 residues. Germline CDR1 and CDR2: MNHEY and SVGEGT. The CDR3 DNA is TGTGCCAGCAGTTACGGTCGCAATCAGCCCCAGCATTTT. Its translation is CASSYGRNQPQHF.

V and J are TRBV5-5 and TRBJ2-1, with 13 bases aligning to TRBD2. The ends lost 5 bases at V and 3 bases at J; junction bases unmatched: 5. The CDR3 has 16 residues. Germline loops: CDR1 SGHKS, CDR2 YYEKEE (reference sequence). The CDR3 region has the DNA TGTGCCAGCAGTTCCGGGACTAGCGGGAACTACAATGAGCAGTTCTTC. Encoded protein: CASSSGTSGNYNEQFF.

This clone was detected only once. The chain uses TRBV11-2 and TRBJ1-3; maybe TRBD1 (6 bases). V lost 7 bases to trimming and J lost 4 bases, with 14 bases between them. Germline CDR1 is SGHAT and CDR2 is FQNNGV. The CDR3 sequence is 14 residues long. This chain's CDR3 is CASTNWGAGNTIYF. CDR3 bases: TGTGCCAGCACCAATTGGGGGGCAGGAAACACCATATATTTT.

The CDR3: CAISLDRPNTEAFF. CDR3 DNA sequence: TGTGCCATCAGCTTGGACAGGCCAAACACTGAAGCTTTCTTT. The rearrangement joins TRBV10-3 to TRBJ1-1; 7 nucleotides align to TRBD1. Germline V gives CDR1 ENHRY, CDR2 SYGVKD. The CDR3 sequence is 14 residues long. With V trimmed by 6 bases and J by 2 bases, 6 bases remained unmatched.

This rearrangement joins TRBV24-1 to TRBJ2-2, with 10 bases matching TRBD2. Trimming removed 5 bases from V and 2 bases from J; junction bases left unmatched: 10. CDR3 length: 18 amino acids. The germline CDR1 and CDR2 sequences are KGHDR and SFDVKD. The CDR3 here is CATSGQARTSGNTGELFF. For the CDR3, the DNA is TGTGCCACCAGTGGACAGGCTAGGACTAGCGGCAACACCGGGGAGCTGTTTTTT.